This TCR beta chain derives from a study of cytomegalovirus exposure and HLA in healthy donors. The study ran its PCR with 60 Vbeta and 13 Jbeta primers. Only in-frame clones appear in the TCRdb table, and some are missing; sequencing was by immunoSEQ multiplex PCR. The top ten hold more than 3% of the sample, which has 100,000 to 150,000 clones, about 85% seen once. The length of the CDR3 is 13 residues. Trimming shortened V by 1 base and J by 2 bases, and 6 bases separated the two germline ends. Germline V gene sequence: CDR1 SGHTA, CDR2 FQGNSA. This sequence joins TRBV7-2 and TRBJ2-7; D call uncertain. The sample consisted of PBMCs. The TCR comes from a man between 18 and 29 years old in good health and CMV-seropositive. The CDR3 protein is CASSLDTTYEQYF. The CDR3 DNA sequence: TGTGCCAGCAGCTTAGACACGACCTACGAGCAGTACTTC.